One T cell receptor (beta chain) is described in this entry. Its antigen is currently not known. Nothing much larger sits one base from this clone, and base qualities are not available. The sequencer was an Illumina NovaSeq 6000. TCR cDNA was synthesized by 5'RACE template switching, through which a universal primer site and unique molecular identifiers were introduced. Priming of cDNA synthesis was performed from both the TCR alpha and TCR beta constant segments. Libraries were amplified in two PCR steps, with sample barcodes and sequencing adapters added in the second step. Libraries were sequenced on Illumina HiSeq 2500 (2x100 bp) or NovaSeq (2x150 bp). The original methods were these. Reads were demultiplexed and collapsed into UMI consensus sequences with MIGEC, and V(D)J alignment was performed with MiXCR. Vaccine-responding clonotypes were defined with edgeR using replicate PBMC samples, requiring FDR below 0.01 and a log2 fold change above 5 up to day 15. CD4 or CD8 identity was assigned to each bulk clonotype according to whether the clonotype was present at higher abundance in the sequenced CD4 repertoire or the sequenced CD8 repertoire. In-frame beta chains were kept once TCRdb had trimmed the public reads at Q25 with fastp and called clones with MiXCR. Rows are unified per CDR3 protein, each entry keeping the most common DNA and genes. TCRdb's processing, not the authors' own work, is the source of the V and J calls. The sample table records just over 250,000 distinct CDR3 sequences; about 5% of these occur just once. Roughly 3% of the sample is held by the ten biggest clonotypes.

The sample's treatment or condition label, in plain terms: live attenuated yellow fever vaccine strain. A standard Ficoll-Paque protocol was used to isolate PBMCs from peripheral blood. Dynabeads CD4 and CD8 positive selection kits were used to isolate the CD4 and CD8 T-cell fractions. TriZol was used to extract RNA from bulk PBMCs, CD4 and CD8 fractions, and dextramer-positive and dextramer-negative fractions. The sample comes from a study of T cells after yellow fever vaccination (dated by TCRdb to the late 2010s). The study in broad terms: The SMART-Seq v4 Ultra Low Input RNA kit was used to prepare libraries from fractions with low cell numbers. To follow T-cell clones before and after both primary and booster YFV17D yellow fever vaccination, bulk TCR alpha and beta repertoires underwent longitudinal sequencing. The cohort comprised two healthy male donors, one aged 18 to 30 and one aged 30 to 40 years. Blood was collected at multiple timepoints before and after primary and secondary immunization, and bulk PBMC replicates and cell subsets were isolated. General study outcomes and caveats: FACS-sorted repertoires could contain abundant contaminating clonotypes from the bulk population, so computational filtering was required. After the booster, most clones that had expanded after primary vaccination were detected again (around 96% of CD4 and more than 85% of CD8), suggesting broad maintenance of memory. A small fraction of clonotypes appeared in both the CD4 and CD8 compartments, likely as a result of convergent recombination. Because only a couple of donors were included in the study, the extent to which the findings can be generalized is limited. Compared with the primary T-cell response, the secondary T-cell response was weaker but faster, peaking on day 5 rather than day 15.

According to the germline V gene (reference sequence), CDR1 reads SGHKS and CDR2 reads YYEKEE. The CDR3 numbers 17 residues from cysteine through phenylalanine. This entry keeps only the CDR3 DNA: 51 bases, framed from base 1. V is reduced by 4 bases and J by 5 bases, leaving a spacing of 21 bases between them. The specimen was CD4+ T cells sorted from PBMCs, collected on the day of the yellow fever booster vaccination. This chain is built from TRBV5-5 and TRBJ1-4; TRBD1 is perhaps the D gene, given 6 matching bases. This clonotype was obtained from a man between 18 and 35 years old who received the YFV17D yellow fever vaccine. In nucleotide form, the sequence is TGTGCCAGCAGCCAACGATGGACAGTGCAACTAAATGAAAAACTGTTTTTT. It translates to CASSQRWTVQLNEKLFF.